These 31 T cell receptor beta chains were sequenced from one sample in a study of PD-L1 blockade in urothelial cancer. Here immunoSEQ multiplex PCR was the method, and the copy in TCRdb shows in-frame clones only, minus some. The data hold about 36,000 clones, with about four fifths observed a single time. Time point defined: peripheral blood 6 weeks after treatment start. The sample was PBMCs, taken around atezolizumab (anti-PD-L1) treatment. All receptors derive from a man aged 35-49 years with urothelial cancer.

This clone was seen a handful of times. The gene calls are TRBV7-9 and TRBJ2-2; 9 nucleotides line up with TRBD2. Germline V lookup: CDR1 SEHNR, CDR2 FQNEAQ (reference sequence). The CDR3 has 13 residues. V trimming: 7 bases; J trimming: 5 bases; junction bases outside the gene matches: 2. The CDR3 DNA sequence: TGTGCCAGCACCGCGGGGGGGACCGGGGAGCTGTTTTTT. It specifies CASTAGGTGELFF.

The V call is TRBV5-6, the J call TRBJ2-3, with D tentatively TRBD2 (6 bases). There are 14 residues in the CDR3. Trimming stripped 2 bases from V and 4 bases from J, with 11 bases between. Germline-derived CDR1 and CDR2 are SGHDT and YYEEEE. The DNA of the CDR3 is TGTGCCAGCAGCTTTAGCGGTGTACCAGATACGCAGTATTTT. This codes for CASSFSGVPDTQYF.

V and J are TRBV27 and TRBJ2-2, with unresolved D. Trimming shortened V by 1 base and J by 4 bases, and 7 bases separated the two germline ends. This CDR3 spans 14 amino acids. CDR1 is MNHEY, CDR2 SMNVEV, per germline (reference sequence). The CDR3 DNA reads TGTGCCAGCAGTTTATGGGCCCTCACCGGGGAGCTGTTTTTT. Its protein is CASSLWALTGELFF.

V usage is TRBV30 and J usage is TRBJ1-1, with D tentatively TRBD1 (5 bases). V shed 5 bases and J shed 1 base, with 5 bases lying between them. Per the germline V gene, CDR1 is GTSNPN and CDR2 is SVGIG (reference sequence). This CDR3 has 11 residues. The CDR3 DNA reads as TGTGCCTGGCAGGGGAACACTGAAGCTTTCTTT. Residues: CAWQGNTEAFF.

The V call is TRBV9, the J call TRBJ1-1, with 12 bases matching TRBD1. Germline V gives CDR1 SGDLS, CDR2 YYNGEE. The V gene end was trimmed by 3 bases and the J gene end by 2 bases; junction bases not matched to a gene: 5. The CDR3 runs to 16 residues. The CDR3 sequence: CASSDGDRGLNTEAFF. The CDR3 coding sequence is TGTGCCAGCAGCGATGGGGACAGGGGGCTTAACACTGAAGCTTTCTTT.

This chain joins TRBV6-6 and TRBJ2-7; 7 nucleotides line up with TRBD2. Germline V gene lookup returns CDR1 MNHNY and CDR2 SVGAGI (reference sequence). This CDR3 region has 13 residues. V was clipped by 2 bases and J by 5 bases; unmatched bases: 3. CDR3 DNA sequence: TGTGCCAGCAGTTACATGGCGGGAGACGAGCAGTACTTC. This translates into CASSYMAGDEQYF.

The V call is TRBV9, the J call TRBJ1-1, with TRBD1 matching 7 bases. Germline CDR1 is SGDLS and CDR2 is YYNGEE. CDR3 length: 15 residues. Germline trimming cut 4 bases from V and 4 bases from J; bases unmatched to any gene: 10. The CDR3 here is CASSPRTGTFTEAFF. The CDR3, as DNA: TGTGCCAGCAGCCCAAGGACAGGAACGTTCACTGAAGCTTTCTTT.

The chain uses TRBV6-6 and TRBJ1-1, with 8 bases aligning to TRBD1. Germline V gives CDR1 MNHNY, CDR2 SVGAGI (reference sequence). The CDR3 extends over 15 amino acids. V trimming: 4 bases; J trimming: 4 bases; junction bases outside the gene matches: 8. CDR3 in DNA: TGTGCCAGCAGTTCCTCTGACAGGGGCCCCACTGAAGCTTTCTTT. It yields the protein CASSSSDRGPTEAFF.

The gene calls are TRBV19 and TRBJ1-2, with TRBD1 matching over 7 bases. With V trimmed by 4 bases and J by 7 bases, 9 bases remained unmatched. Germline V CDR1 and CDR2: LNHDA, SQIVND (reference sequence). CDR3 length equals 14 residues. The CDR3: CASSTSGQDPGYTF. The CDR3 nucleotides read TGTGCCAGTAGTACCTCCGGACAGGATCCTGGCTACACCTTC.

V is TRBV28 and J is TRBJ1-1; D remains ambiguous. The CDR3 spans 13 residues. V was pared by 2 bases and J by 11 bases, with 15 bases between. In germline, CDR1 is MDHEN, CDR2 SYDVKM. This CDR3 is CASSLPSRMEAFF. As DNA, the CDR3 is TGTGCCAGCAGTTTACCCTCCAGAATGGAGGCTTTCTTT.

The chain links TRBV6-1 to TRBJ2-3; 11 bases agree with TRBD2. Germline V CDR1 and CDR2: MNHNS, SASEGT. The CDR3 loop spans 16 amino acids. With 2 bases clipped from V and 0 bases from J, the junction kept 1 base outside the gene matches. CDR3 nucleotides: TGTGCCAGCAGTGAAAGACTAGCGGGGAGCACAGATACGCAGTATTTT. As protein: CASSERLAGSTDTQYF.

The V and J genes are TRBV21-1 and TRBJ2-7; TRBD1, as called in the table, went unchecked against the DNA. TRBV21-1 corresponds to a pseudogene. The CDR3 totals 16 residues. CDR3 in amino acids: CASSNCSGTGTCEQYF. The CDR3 nucleotides read TGTGCCAGCAGCAATTGTTCCGGGACAGGGACATGCGAGCAGTACTTC.

V is TRBV30 and J is TRBJ1-1; D is possibly TRBD1 (6 bases). Germline CDR1 is GTSNPN and CDR2 is SVGIG (reference sequence). CDR3 length: 11 amino acids. CDR3 sequence: CAWQGLGEAFF. The DNA of the CDR3 is TGTGCGTGGCAGGGGTTGGGTGAAGCTTTCTTT.

The chain links TRBV19 to TRBJ1-2; 8 bases line up with TRBD1. The CDR3 covers 14 residues. V shed 4 bases, J shed 8 bases, and the junction held 9 bases outside the gene matches. Germline V CDR1 and CDR2: LNHDA, SQIVND (reference sequence). The CDR3: CASSTAGQAGGYTF. Written as DNA, the CDR3 is TGTGCCAGTAGTACGGCGGGACAGGCGGGGGGCTACACCTTC.

The chain uses TRBV6-4 and TRBJ2-3; 9 nucleotides line up with TRBD2. The germline gives CDR1 MRHNA, CDR2 SNTAGT. The CDR3 covers 16 residues. V lost 5 bases, J lost 3 bases, and 9 bases stayed unmatched. The CDR3 DNA reads TGTGCCAGCAGTCCTCTGGCGGGAGGGCCGACAGATACGCAGTATTTT. It is translated as CASSPLAGGPTDTQYF.

A single count supports this clone. The rearrangement links TRBV28 to TRBJ2-7, with D unresolved. Germline CDR1 MDHEN, CDR2 SYDVKM. The germline V and J ends were trimmed by 2 bases and 2 bases, with 4 bases remaining between them. The CDR3 totals 12 residues. CDR3 sequence: CASSLKPYEQYF. The CDR3, as DNA: TGTGCCAGCAGTTTAAAGCCCTACGAGCAGTACTTC. The full variable domain, with the rest looked up from reference TRBV28 and TRBJ2-7, is DVKVTQSSRYLVKRTGEKVFLECVQDMDHENMFWYRQDPGLGLRLIYFSYDVKMKEKGDIPEGYSVSREKKERFSLILESASTNQTSMYLCASSLKPYEQYFGPGTRLTVT.

The gene calls are TRBV19 and TRBJ2-7, with 10 bases matching TRBD1. Looked up from germline, CDR1 is LNHDA and CDR2 is SQIVND (reference sequence). This CDR3 has 15 residues. The V and J ends lost 4 bases and 9 bases, in that order; junction bases with no gene match: 12. The CDR3 region has the DNA TGTGCCAGTAGTACCAACCCGACAGGGGGCAACGTGCAGTACTTC. It encodes CASSTNPTGGNVQYF.

This chain uses TRBV15 with TRBJ2-1; the D gene is possibly TRBD1 (5 bases). This CDR3 region has 13 residues. V lost 1 base to trimming and J lost 10 bases, with 11 bases between them. In germline, CDR1 is LNHNV, CDR2 YYDKDF (reference sequence). The CDR3 DNA is TGTGCCACCAGCAGAGCAGGGCTAAGGGAGCAGTTCTTC. This sequence encodes CATSRAGLREQFF. The full variable domain, completed using reference TRBV15 and TRBJ2-1, is DAMVIQNPRYQVTQFGKPVTLSCSQTLNHNVMYWYQQKSSQAPKLLFHYYDKDFNNEADTPDNFQSRRPNTSFCFLDIRSPGLGDTAMYLCATSRAGLREQFFGPGTRLTVL.

Written as DNA, the CDR3 is TGTGCCAGCAGCGGAGGGAGGAGGGCTAACTATGGCTACACCTTC. Amino acid sequence: CASSGGRRANYGYTF. This chain connects TRBV2 to TRBJ1-2; D gene ambiguous. CDR3 size: 15 residues. CDR1 SNHLY and CDR2 FYNNEI come from the germline V gene. Trimming pared 6 bases from V and 0 bases from J, leaving 14 bases between.

The chain is built from TRBV10-3 and TRBJ2-3; 11 nucleotides line up with TRBD2. V dropped 6 bases and J dropped 6; count of bases not matched to a gene: 8. CDR1 and CDR2 (germline): ENHRY, SYGVKD. CDR3 length equals 15 residues. The CDR3 loop reads CAIRVAGGPFDTQYF. The CDR3 nucleotides read TGTGCCATCAGGGTAGCGGGAGGGCCATTTGATACGCAGTATTTT.

The chain employs TRBV18 and TRBJ2-2, with 8 bases lining up with TRBD1. This CDR3 is 15 amino acids long. CDR1 is KGHSH, CDR2 LQKENI, per germline. V lost 8 bases and J lost 1; bases outside the gene matches: 6. The CDR3 loop is CASRTGTGNTGELFF. CDR3 DNA: TGTGCCAGCCGGACCGGGACAGGGAACACCGGGGAGCTGTTTTTT.

The CDR3, as DNA: TGTGCCAGCAGCCAAAGGACAGGGGGCAACACTGAAGCTTTCTTT. Translation: CASSQRTGGNTEAFF. The chain employs TRBV14 and TRBJ1-1; 11 nucleotides line up with TRBD1. V lost 2 bases to trimming and J lost 2 bases; unmatched junction nucleotides: 1. The CDR3 is 15 amino acids. Germline values: CDR1 SGHDN, CDR2 FVKESK.

V and J are TRBV7-9 and TRBJ1-1, with 7 bases that match TRBD1. The germline V gene encodes CDR1 SEHNR and CDR2 FQNEAQ (reference sequence). This CDR3 has 14 residues. The V segment lost 1 base and the J segment 10 bases; nucleotides outside the gene matches: 9. Here the CDR3 DNA reads TGTGCCAGCAGCTTAGACAGGGGCGCAGAGGGAGCTTTCTTT. Its protein is CASSLDRGAEGAFF.

V and J are TRBV7-6 and TRBJ2-1; D might be TRBD2 (5 bases). V was pared by 5 bases and J by 0 bases, with 14 bases between. Germline lookup yields CDR1 SGHVS and CDR2 FNYEAQ. The CDR3 sequence is 16 residues long. Here the CDR3 reads CASSNARGSSYNEQFF. For the CDR3, the DNA is TGTGCCAGCAGCAACGCCCGAGGGAGCTCCTACAATGAGCAGTTCTTC. Based on the CDR3 plus reference TRBV7-6 and TRBJ2-1, the full variable domain is GAGVSQSPRYKVTKRGQDVALRCDPISGHVSLYWYRQALGQGPEFLTYFNYEAQQDKSGLPNDRFSAERPEGSISTLTIQRTEQRDSAMYRCASSNARGSSYNEQFFGPGTRLTVL.

The chain is built from TRBV29-1 and TRBJ2-5; no clear D gene. Germline V gives CDR1 SQVTM, CDR2 ANQGSEA. Deletions cut 4 bases from V and 4 bases from J, with 4 bases between. This CDR3 has 10 amino acids. CDR3: CSVAPETQYF. CDR3 bases: TGCAGCGTTGCTCCAGAGACCCAGTACTTC.

This sequence joins TRBV5-5 and TRBJ2-7; possible D gene TRBD1, 6 bases. V dropped 5 bases and J dropped 4 bases, with 16 bases sitting between them. The germline CDR1 and CDR2 sequences are SGHKS and YYEKEE (reference sequence). The CDR3 loop spans 14 amino acids. The CDR3 nucleotides are TGTGCCAGCAGGGTGGGGGCAGGGTCGTACGAGCAGTACTTC. This sequence encodes CASRVGAGSYEQYF.

The V and J genes are TRBV19 and TRBJ1-1, with TRBD1 identical over 7 bases. Losses at the gene ends were 7 bases for V and 6 bases for J; bases not matched to a gene: 14. The germline gives CDR1 LNHDA, CDR2 SQIVND (reference sequence). This CDR3 has 15 residues. The CDR3 nucleotides are TGTGCCAGTACGGAGGGGGCCTGGGGTTTCGCTGAAGCTTTCTTT. It translates to CASTEGAWGFAEAFF.

The chain carries TRBV28 and TRBJ1-1; D perhaps matches TRBD1 (5 bases). The CDR3 has 14 amino acids. Deletions cut 5 bases from V and 4 bases from J, with 14 bases between. The germline CDR1 and CDR2 sequences are MDHEN and SYDVKM. CDR3 region: CASSPTGLGTEAFF. The CDR3 DNA follows: TGTGCCAGCAGTCCTACAGGTTTGGGCACTGAAGCTTTCTTT.

This clone was recorded a few times. The chain is built from TRBV30 and TRBJ1-5; 7 bases line up with TRBD1. Germline V gene data show CDR1 as GTSNPN and CDR2 as SVGIG (reference sequence). After removal of 3 bases from V and 4 bases from J, the junction contained 6 bases not matched to a gene. The length of the CDR3 is 14 residues. CDR3 sequence: CAWRRQGPNQPQHF. The DNA for the CDR3 is TGTGCCTGGAGGCGACAGGGCCCTAATCAGCCCCAGCATTTT.

The V call is TRBV5-1, the J call TRBJ2-7; 10 bases map to TRBD1. Germline CDR1 is SGHRS and CDR2 is YFSETQ. The CDR3 length is 13 residues. After removal of 5 bases from V and 8 bases from J, the junction contained 7 bases not matched to a gene. CDR3 DNA: TGCGCCAGCAGGCAAGGGACAGGGGTACAGCAGTACTTC. It translates to CASRQGTGVQQYF.

This chain uses TRBV5-4 with TRBJ2-2; D gene ambiguous. From germline, CDR1 is SGHNT and CDR2 YYREEE (reference sequence). Trimming removed 4 bases from V and 0 bases from J, with 10 bases in between. The CDR3 sequence is 15 residues long. The CDR3 region has the DNA TGTGCCAGCAGCGGCGGAGCGTCGAACACCGGGGAGCTGTTTTTT. Translating it yields CASSGGASNTGELFF. The whole variable domain, filled in from reference TRBV5-4 and TRBJ2-2, reads ETGVTQSPTHLIKTRGQQVTLRCSSQSGHNTVSWYQQALGQGPQFIFQYYREEENGRGNFPPRFSGLQFPNYSSELNVNALELDDSALYLCASSGGASNTGELFFGEGSRLTVL.